These 25 T cell receptor beta chains originate from one sample sequenced in a study of blood T cell repertoires in COVID-19. The table came from immunoSEQ multiplex PCR; TCRdb's copy has only in-frame clones and leaves some out. The sample includes 50,000 to 65,000 clones, around 92% of them seen just once. Material for sequencing was peripheral blood. The receptors shown here come from a man aged 45-60 years with active COVID-19.

The rearrangement links TRBV9 to TRBJ1-2; D may be TRBD1 (6 bases). V gave up 0 bases and J gave up 5 bases, with 14 bases separating them. Germline loops: CDR1 SGDLS, CDR2 YYNGEE. CDR3 length: 15 amino acids. The chain's CDR3 is CASSVGGTTGYGYTF. As DNA, the CDR3 is TGTGCCAGCAGCGTAGGTGGGACAACCGGGTATGGCTACACCTTC.

This chain uses TRBV28 with TRBJ2-7, with 10 bases lining up with TRBD1. Trimming at V came to 5 bases and at J to 4 bases, leaving 5 bases not matched to a gene. CDR3 size: 14 residues. The V gene's germline CDR1 is MDHEN and CDR2 SYDVKM. The CDR3 here is CASSPWTGGYEQYF. The CDR3 coding sequence is TGTGCCAGCAGTCCCTGGACAGGGGGGTACGAGCAGTACTTC.

The rearrangement joins TRBV29-1 to TRBJ1-1; TRBD1 might be the D (5 bases). Deletions cut 4 bases from V and 7 bases from J, with 13 bases between. Germline V CDR1 and CDR2: SQVTM, ANQGSEA. The CDR3 runs 12 residues. In DNA, the CDR3 is TGCAGCGTTGGGGCAGGGCTATATGAAGCTTTCTTT. This encodes CSVGAGLYEAFF.

V is TRBV5-5 and J is TRBJ2-5; 11 nucleotides align to TRBD2. Germline assignment: CDR1 SGHKS and CDR2 YYEKEE (reference sequence). Trimming cost V 0 bases and J 2 bases; bases outside gene matches: 6. The CDR3 contains 17 residues. CDR3 sequence (DNA): TGTGCCAGCAGCTTGGGAACTAGCGGGGGAGCACAAGAGACCCAGTACTTC. This codes for CASSLGTSGGAQETQYF.

This clone has more than one count but fewer than ten. The V and J genes are TRBV4-1 and TRBJ1-5, with 10 bases identical to TRBD1. V lost 1 base to trimming and J lost 5 bases; unmatched junction nucleotides: 2. The CDR3 sequence is 15 residues long. The germline CDR1 and CDR2 sequences are MGHRA and YSYEKL. The CDR3 loop is CASSQGDRGYQPQHF. The CDR3 DNA is TGCGCCAGCAGCCAAGGGGACAGGGGTTATCAGCCCCAGCATTTT.

This rearrangement joins TRBV5-1 to TRBJ2-7; 8 nucleotides agree with TRBD1. V gave up 4 bases and J gave up 6 bases; unmatched junction bases: 9. Germline V gene sequence: CDR1 SGHRS, CDR2 YFSETQ. This CDR3 has 14 residues. CDR3 in amino acids: CASSGGQVRGEQYF. The CDR3 region has the DNA TGCGCCAGCAGCGGGGGACAGGTTCGGGGCGAGCAGTACTTC.

The rearrangement joins TRBV18 to TRBJ1-1; TRBD1 might be the D (6 bases). Germline assignment: CDR1 KGHSH and CDR2 LQKENI. The CDR3 sequence is 12 residues long. Trimming pared 2 bases from V and 7 bases from J, leaving 8 bases between. The CDR3 bases are TGTGCCAGCTCACCAAGAGGGGGTGAAGCTTTCTTT. Amino acid sequence: CASSPRGGEAFF.

V and J are TRBV11-2 and TRBJ2-7, with a weak D call TRBD2 (5 bases). The germline CDR1 and CDR2 sequences are SGHAT and FQNNGV. Between the trimmed V and J ends, which lost 6 bases and 7 bases, there was a span of 13 bases. This CDR3 has 12 residues. The CDR3 is CASRLSGWEQYF. In nucleotides, the CDR3 is TGTGCCAGCAGATTAAGCGGTTGGGAGCAGTACTTC.

The CDR3 DNA sequence: TGTGCCAGCAGCTGGGGACAGGGAACTGGAAACACCATATATTTT. Its translation: CASSWGQGTGNTIYF. The chain has TRBV5-5 and TRBJ1-3; 9 nucleotides line up with TRBD1. Germline CDR1 and CDR2: SGHKS and YYEKEE (reference sequence). This CDR3 is 15 amino acids long. The J segment lost 2 bases and the V segment lost 3 bases, leaving 3 bases of the junction unmatched. Based on the CDR3 plus reference TRBV5-5 and TRBJ1-3, the full variable domain is DAGVTQSPTHLIKTRGQQVTLRCSPISGHKSVSWYQQVLGQGPQFIFQYYEKEERGRGNFPDRFSARQFPNYSSELNVNALLLGDSALYLCASSWGQGTGNTIYFGEGSWLTVV.

This clone was detected once. J is TRBJ2-2 and V is TRBV7-3; 9 bases map to TRBD2. The V gene end was trimmed by 6 bases and the J gene end by 0 bases; junction bases not matched to a gene: 14. The CDR3 runs 19 residues. Germline V lookup: CDR1 SGHTA, CDR2 FQGTGA. The CDR3 reads CASRPTPGLADSNTGELFF. The CDR3 DNA reads TGTGCCAGCAGGCCGACTCCGGGACTAGCAGATTCGAACACCGGGGAGCTGTTTTTT.

CDR3 sequence (DNA): TGTGCCAGCAGCTTCCCGACTAGCGGGGGGGAAAACAATGAGCAGTTCTTC. Encoded protein: CASSFPTSGGENNEQFF. The genes are TRBV7-2 and TRBJ2-1, with 14 bases that match TRBD2. CDR3 length equals 17 residues. V was pared by 3 bases and J by 5 bases, with 6 bases of the junction left unmatched. Per the germline V gene, CDR1 is SGHTA and CDR2 is FQGNSA. The whole variable domain, filled in from reference TRBV7-2 and TRBJ2-1, reads GAGVSQSPSNKVTEKGKDVELRCDPISGHTALYWYRQSLGQGLEFLIYFQGNSAPDKSGLPSDRFSAERTGGSVSTLTIQRTQQEDSAVYLCASSFPTSGGENNEQFFGPGTRLTVL.

J is TRBJ2-7 and V is TRBV19; a possible D gene is TRBD2 (5 bases). Germline values: CDR1 LNHDA, CDR2 SQIVND (reference sequence). V was pared by 9 bases and J by 9 bases, with 18 bases between. This CDR3 has 12 amino acids. The DNA of the CDR3 is TGTGCCAGAGCGGATTCTTACTGCCGGCAGTACTTC. Protein: CARADSYCRQYF.

This chain uses TRBV10-2 with TRBJ2-3; D is undetermined. This CDR3 is 14 amino acids long. Germline V gene sequence: CDR1 WSHSY, CDR2 SAAADI. V gave up 6 bases and J gave up 0 bases, with 10 bases separating them. The CDR3 DNA reads TGCGCCAGCAGCCTAACTTCTAGCACAGATACGCAGTATTTT. Protein product: CASSLTSSTDTQYF.

The V gene is TRBV24-1, the J gene TRBJ1-2; D is uncertain. The CDR3 is 16 amino acids. Deletions cut 10 bases from V and 4 bases from J, with 24 bases between. The germline V gene encodes CDR1 KGHDR and CDR2 SFDVKD. The CDR3 DNA reads TGTGCCACTGACCGGGAATCTACTCGATGGGCCTATGGCTACACCTTC. This gives the protein CATDRESTRWAYGYTF.

The chain uses TRBV27 and TRBJ2-5, with unresolved D. The CDR3 is 14 amino acids. The germline gives CDR1 MNHEY, CDR2 SMNVEV (reference sequence). The ends were cut back, 0 bases at V and 7 bases at J, with 12 bases in the middle. The DNA of the CDR3 is TGTGCCAGCAGTTTATCACCGGCCTCGGGGACCCAGTACTTC. It encodes CASSLSPASGTQYF.

J is TRBJ2-7 and V is TRBV10-3, with 7 bases fitting TRBD2. After removal of 5 bases from V and 4 bases from J, the junction contained 11 bases not matched to a gene. This CDR3 comprises 15 residues. Germline CDR1 and CDR2: ENHRY and SYGVKD. CDR3 loop: CAISKGLSDAYEQYF. The CDR3 DNA reads TGTGCCATCAGTAAGGGACTATCCGATGCGTACGAGCAGTACTTC.

The chain couples TRBV5-1 to TRBJ2-2; no reliable D call. This CDR3 is 13 amino acids long. V was trimmed by 5 bases and J by 7 bases, leaving 12 bases between them. CDR1 SGHRS and CDR2 YFSETQ come from the germline V gene. The CDR3 coding sequence is TGCGCCAGCAGGGAAGGAGTGAACGGGGAGCTGTTTTTT. Translated, it gives CASREGVNGELFF.

The chain links TRBV2 to TRBJ2-1, with TRBD2 identical over 14 bases. In germline, CDR1 is SNHLY, CDR2 FYNNEI. This CDR3 is 17 amino acids long. Trimming cost V 7 bases and J 1 base; bases outside gene matches: 6. CDR3: CASKGLAGEGSYNEQFF. DNA for the CDR3: TGTGCCAGCAAGGGACTAGCGGGAGAGGGGTCCTACAATGAGCAGTTCTTC.

This clone showed up just a few times. CDR3 nucleotide sequence: TGCGCCAGCAAGGAAACCAGGGGCGATAAGCCCCAGCATTTT. It specifies CASKETRGDKPQHF. This chain joins TRBV10-1 and TRBJ1-5; D is perhaps TRBD1 (6 bases). Trimming took off 7 bases at V and 8 bases at J, with 18 bases between the two ends. Looked up from germline, CDR1 is WNHNN and CDR2 is SYGVQD (reference sequence). The CDR3 is made up of 14 amino acids.

This clone occurred a few times. The genes are TRBV11-3 and TRBJ2-5; TRBD2 agrees at 9 bases. J lost 5 bases, V lost 5 bases, and 12 bases had no gene match. The CDR3 totals 16 residues. Per the germline V gene, CDR1 is SGHNT and CDR2 is YENEEA. The CDR3: CASSPPGAGGSETQYF. DNA of the CDR3: TGTGCCAGCAGCCCACCCGGGGCGGGGGGGTCGGAGACCCAGTACTTC.

The chain carries TRBV6-6 and TRBJ1-6, with no clear D. The CDR3 length is 12 residues. Germline CDR1 and CDR2: MNHNY and SVGAGI (reference sequence). V lost 7 bases and J lost 14, with 15 bases in between. The CDR3 nucleotides read TGTGCCAGCACCCCGCGTGGGGAGACCCTCCACTTT. It translates to CASTPRGETLHF.

The V call is TRBV11-2, the J call TRBJ2-3; D unresolved. This CDR3 is 15 amino acids long. V lost 1 base and J lost 2, with 10 bases in between. Germline V gene lookup returns CDR1 SGHAT and CDR2 FQNNGV. The CDR3 reads CASSLGASYTDTQYF. DNA of the CDR3: TGTGCCAGCAGCTTAGGGGCCAGTTACACAGATACGCAGTATTTT.

The chain is built from TRBV7-9 and TRBJ2-1; 10 nucleotides align to TRBD2. The junction had 5 bases not matched to a gene; V was cut back by 1 base and J by 8 bases. CDR1 SEHNR and CDR2 FQNEAQ come from the germline V gene (reference sequence). This CDR3 has 15 residues. The CDR3 protein is CASSLGGLARDEQFF. CDR3 coding DNA: TGTGCCAGCAGCTTAGGGGGACTAGCGAGGGATGAGCAGTTCTTC.

This chain uses TRBV29-1 with TRBJ2-7; D unresolved. Germline V gene data show CDR1 as SQVTM and CDR2 as ANQGSEA. The V and J ends lost 1 base and 4 bases respectively, with 11 bases between them. The CDR3 contains 13 residues. The CDR3 is CSVEASIVYEQYF. The CDR3 region has the DNA TGCAGCGTTGAAGCTAGTATTGTTTACGAGCAGTACTTC.

The CDR3 coding sequence is TGTGCCATCACCCCCGACAGAGACACAGATACGCAGTATTTT. Its protein product is CAITPDRDTDTQYF. The chain employs TRBV10-3 and TRBJ2-3; tentatively, D is TRBD1 (5 bases). V lost 7 bases, J lost 2 bases, and 13 bases lay in between. This CDR3 has 14 residues. Germline V gives CDR1 ENHRY, CDR2 SYGVKD.